This is a list of T cell receptor beta chains from one sample in a study of blood T cell repertoires in COVID-19. Data came from immunoSEQ multiplex PCR; TCRdb stores just in-frame clones and leaves some out. The sample consists of approximately 150,000 clones, around 87% of them appearing once. What was sequenced was peripheral blood. The receptors here all came from a woman in her sixties or seventies with active COVID-19. CDR3s include the opening cysteine and the closing phenylalanine or tryptophan. D genes are given only for firm matches. For some rows the clone size is stated as once, few or many, or as a class when expanded; others skip it.

length: 15
size: .
J: TRBJ2-4
V: TRBV7-2
D: TRBD2
DNA: TGTGCCAGCAGCTTAGACGCGGGAGTGAAAAACATTCAGTACTTC
CDR3: CASSLDAGVKNIQYF

length: 16
size: .
J: TRBJ2-3
V: TRBV7-2
D: .
DNA: TGTGCCAGCAGCTTAATAACTAATCGGGTCACAGATACGCAGTATTTT
CDR3: CASSLITNRVTDTQYF

length: 16
size: .
J: TRBJ2-3
V: TRBV7-2
D: TRBD2
DNA: TGTGCCAGCAGCCCGATTCCGGGACTAGCCCAAGATACGCAGTATTTT
CDR3: CASSPIPGLAQDTQYF

length: 16
size: .
J: TRBJ1-3
V: TRBV15
D: .
DNA: TGTGCCACCAGCAGAGATCTGTTATTTTCTGGAAACACCATATATTTT
CDR3: CATSRDLLFSGNTIYF

length: 15
size: .
J: TRBJ2-1
V: TRBV7-9
D: TRBD2
DNA: TGTGCCAGCAGTTCAGACCTAGCGGGAGGGGGAGAGCAGTTCTTC
CDR3: CASSSDLAGGGEQFF

length: 13
size: .
J: TRBJ2-7
V: TRBV11-2
D: .
DNA: TGTGCCAGCAATCAGTTCGTTGGTTACGAGCAGTACTTC
CDR3: CASNQFVGYEQYF

length: 16
size: .
J: TRBJ2-7
V: TRBV4-2
D: TRBD2
DNA: TGTGCCAGCAGCCAAGATTTGGTAGCGGGAGTCTACGAGCAGTACTTC
CDR3: CASSQDLVAGVYEQYF

length: 15
size: .
J: TRBJ1-1
V: TRBV9
D: TRBD1
DNA: TGTGCCAGCAGCGTACAGGGGGCAATCGGCACTGAAGCTTTCTTT
CDR3: CASSVQGAIGTEAFF

length: 16
size: few
J: TRBJ1-6
V: TRBV4-2
D: TRBD1
DNA: TGTGCCAGCAGCCAAGTGGGACAGAGTGCAGGTTCACCCCTCCACTTT
CDR3: CASSQVGQSAGSPLHF

length: 18
size: .
J: TRBJ1-5
V: TRBV24-1
D: TRBD1
DNA: TGTGCCACCAGTGGCTCTTCGACGACAGGGAGATGGAATCAGCCCCAGCATTTT
CDR3: CATSGSSTTGRWNQPQHF

length: 17
size: .
J: TRBJ2-5
V: TRBV6-2/TRBV6-3
D: .
DNA: TGTGCCAGCAGTTACGACATCAAGGTTTTGACGAAAGAGACCCAGTACTTC
CDR3: CASSYDIKVLTKETQYF

length: 13
size: .
J: TRBJ1-1
V: TRBV6-6
D: .
DNA: TGTGCCAGCAGTTACCGAGGCTTCACTGAAGCTTTCTTT
CDR3: CASSYRGFTEAFF

length: 13
size: .
J: TRBJ2-7
V: TRBV12-3/TRBV12-4
D: TRBD1
DNA: TGTGCCAGCCGGACAGGGGGGTCCTACGAGCAGTACTTC
CDR3: CASRTGGSYEQYF

length: 14
size: .
J: TRBJ1-5
V: TRBV28
D: TRBD1
DNA: TGTGCCAGCAGTGAAGCCAGGGGGATAAAGCCCCAGCATTTT
CDR3: CASSEARGIKPQHF

length: 16
size: .
J: TRBJ2-1
V: TRBV4-1
D: TRBD2
DNA: TGCGCCAGCAGCCAAGTCCTAGCGGGAGGGGGTAATGAGCAGTTCTTC
CDR3: CASSQVLAGGGNEQFF

length: 14
size: .
J: TRBJ2-7
V: TRBV29-1
D: .
DNA: TGCAGCGTTTCCCCGGCAGGGAGGCCCTACGAGCAGTACTTC
CDR3: CSVSPAGRPYEQYF

length: 15
size: .
J: TRBJ2-1
V: TRBV28
D: .
DNA: TGTGCCAGCAGCTCTGGGGCCAGCTCCTACAATGAGCAGTTCTTC
CDR3: CASSSGASSYNEQFF

length: 13
size: .
J: TRBJ2-2
V: TRBV3-1/TRBV3-2
D: .
DNA: TGTGCCAGCAGCCCGAGGCGGACCGGGGAGCTGTTTTTT
CDR3: CASSPRRTGELFF

length: 13
size: .
J: TRBJ1-5
V: TRBV6-6
D: TRBD1
DNA: TGTGCCAGTGCGGACAGGCCGGGGGAGTCCCAGCATTTT
CDR3: CASADRPGESQHF

length: 16
size: .
J: TRBJ2-1
V: TRBV5-1
D: .
DNA: TGCGCCAGCAGCGGGGGGACGGCGGCCCTTTACAATGAGCAGTTCTTC
CDR3: CASSGGTAALYNEQFF

length: 13
size: .
J: TRBJ2-7
V: TRBV18
D: TRBD2
DNA: TGTGCCAGCTCACCACCCCAGGGAGGGGAGCAGTACTTC
CDR3: CASSPPQGGEQYF

length: 16
size: few
J: TRBJ2-7
V: TRBV18
D: .
DNA: TGTGCCAGCTCACCTAGGACCGGGACTGCTACCTACGAGCAGTACTTC
CDR3: CASSPRTGTATYEQYF